Presented here are 30 T cell receptor beta chains from one specimen sequenced in a study of cytomegalovirus exposure and HLA in healthy donors. The PCR employed 60 Vbeta primers together with 13 Jbeta primers. Clones were read by immunoSEQ multiplex PCR, and TCRdb kept only the in-frame ones, dropping some. The sample includes some 190,000 clones, 75% to 90% of them seen just once. The sample comprised PBMCs. All receptors derive from a boy under 10 years old in good health and CMV-seronegative.

Concerning this clone itself: One junction end does not reproduce the germline sequence, and a read error may be involved. The same CDR3 arises from other DNA sequences in this sample as well. The chain recombines TRBV6-6 with TRBJ1-1, with D tentatively TRBD1 (5 bases). Germline assignment: CDR1 MNHNY and CDR2 SVGAGI (reference sequence). The CDR3 is made up of 12 amino acids. The CDR3 region has the DNA TGTGCCAGCAGTCCAGGGATCACTGAAGCCTTCTTT. It encodes CASSPGITEAFF.

V is TRBV2 and J is TRBJ2-7; tentative D call: TRBD1 (6 bases). Germline V lookup: CDR1 SNHLY, CDR2 FYNNEI. This CDR3 has 13 amino acids. V was shortened by 5 bases and J by 2 bases, with 10 bases between the two germline ends. The CDR3 bases are TGTGCCAGCAGTAGAACAGGGACCTACGAGCAGTACGTC. Its protein is CASSRTGTYEQYV.

The chain joins TRBV11-1 to TRBJ1-2; TRBD1 aligns across 10 bases. The CDR3 loop spans 14 amino acids. With V trimmed by 3 bases and J by 8 bases, 6 bases remained unmatched. Germline V gene lookup returns CDR1 SGHAT and CDR2 FQDESV (reference sequence). Here the CDR3 reads CASSLGQGIDGYTF. The CDR3 DNA follows: TGTGCCAGCAGCTTGGGACAGGGGATTGACGGCTACACCTTC.

This chain uses TRBV12-5 with TRBJ1-5; D uncertain. Trimming cost V 5 bases and J 5 bases, with 10 bases left between them. Germline values: CDR1 LGHNT, CDR2 FRNRAP. This CDR3 comprises 13 residues. CDR3 sequence reads: CASGGRADQPQHF. CDR3 bases: TGTGCTAGTGGTGGGAGGGCCGATCAGCCCCAGCATTTT.

This clone was recorded once. This sequence joins TRBV2 and TRBJ2-3, with D perhaps TRBD2 (5 bases). The germline V gene has CDR1 SNHLY and CDR2 FYNNEI. This CDR3 contains 14 residues. V shed 4 bases and J shed 1 base, with 9 bases lying between them. The CDR3 sequence: CASSGQAGTDTQYF. The DNA for the CDR3 is TGTGCCAGCAGTGGTCAAGCGGGCACAGATACGCAGTATTTT.

The DNA of the CDR3 is TGTGCCAGCAGCCCGAGACAGGGTAAAGAGACCCAGTACTTC. It yields the protein CASSPRQGKETQYF. This rearrangement joins TRBV11-2 to TRBJ2-5; 7 nucleotides line up with TRBD1. In germline, CDR1 is SGHAT, CDR2 FQNNGV. The CDR3 covers 14 residues. Trimming removed 5 bases from V and 3 bases from J; junction bases left unmatched: 6.

This chain joins TRBV6-1 and TRBJ1-4; maybe TRBD1 (5 bases). Germline assignment: CDR1 MNHNS and CDR2 SASEGT. Trimming stripped 11 bases from V and 8 bases from J, with 18 bases between. This CDR3 contains 13 residues. CDR3 amino acids: CAAIAGVGEKLFF. The CDR3 DNA is TGTGCCGCTATCGCGGGGGTAGGAGAAAAACTGTTTTTT.

By sample share, this clone is large. DNA for the CDR3: TGTGCCTCACAGGGGGCGGCCGGGGCCAACGTCCTGACTTTC. Amino acids: CASQGAAGANVLTF. This sequence joins TRBV30 and TRBJ2-6; 9 positions agree with TRBD1. The CDR3 length is 14 residues. V lost 7 bases, J lost 4 bases, and 5 bases stayed unmatched. CDR1 is GTSNPN and CDR2 is SVGIG in the germline V gene (reference sequence). Together with reference TRBV30 and TRBJ2-6, the CDR3 gives the full variable domain: SQTIHQWPATLVQPVGSPLSLECTVEGTSNPNLYWYRQAAGRGLQLLFYSVGIGQISSEVPQNLSASRPQDRQFILSSKKLLLSDSGFYLCASQGAAGANVLTFGAGSRLTVL.

This chain joins TRBV7-9 and TRBJ2-1; TRBD1 matches at 10 bases. The CDR3 totals 17 residues. Per germline, CDR1 SEHNR and CDR2 FQNEAQ (reference sequence). V dropped 4 bases and J dropped 2; count of bases not matched to a gene: 8. This CDR3 reads CASSSGDRGGTYNEQFF. The CDR3, as DNA: TGTGCCAGCAGCTCAGGGGACAGGGGAGGAACCTACAATGAGCAGTTCTTC.

J is TRBJ2-2 and V is TRBV5-1; D gene ambiguous. The CDR3 contains 15 residues. Germline V gives CDR1 SGHRS, CDR2 YFSETQ. V lost 2 bases to trimming and J lost 5 bases, with 13 bases between them. The CDR3 bases are TGCGCCAGCAGCTTTTTGCAGGCTGGGACCGGGGAGCTGTTTTTT. This codes for CASSFLQAGTGELFF.

The rearrangement joins TRBV5-5 to TRBJ1-6; D is perhaps TRBD1 (6 bases). Deletions cut 6 bases from V and 2 bases from J, with 18 bases between. The germline gives CDR1 SGHKS, CDR2 YYEKEE (reference sequence). The CDR3 extends over 17 amino acids. The chain's CDR3 is CASTGYREGPYNSPLHF. The CDR3 DNA follows: TGTGCCAGCACCGGGTACAGGGAAGGGCCCTATAATTCACCCCTCCACTTT.

This clone appeared a few times. The chain combines TRBV6-5 with TRBJ1-1, with a tentative D call TRBD1 (6 bases). The CDR3 is 14 residues long. V was cut by 7 bases and J by 5 bases, with 17 bases left in between. Germline V gene lookup returns CDR1 MNHEY and CDR2 SVGAGI. Written as DNA, the CDR3 is TGTGCCAGCAACAAGAAGGGGAGGGGGACTGAAGCTTTCTTT. Translation gives CASNKKGRGTEAFF.

The V call is TRBV14, the J call TRBJ1-5; D unclear. Trimming took 0 bases from V and 4 from J, leaving 10 bases between them. This CDR3 has 15 residues. Germline V CDR1 and CDR2: SGHDN, FVKESK. CDR3 DNA sequence: TGTGCCAGCAGCCAAGATCGGGTGCGAAATCAGCCCCAGCATTTT. Translation gives CASSQDRVRNQPQHF.

This chain links TRBV19 with TRBJ2-1, with 10 bases that match TRBD2. CDR1 and CDR2 (germline): LNHDA, SQIVND (reference sequence). The CDR3 has 18 amino acids. The V gene end was trimmed by 4 bases and the J gene end by 6 bases; junction bases not matched to a gene: 15. CDR3 region: CASSTPGLLAGVPNEQFF. The CDR3 DNA sequence: TGTGCCAGTAGTACCCCCGGGCTTCTAGCGGGAGTCCCCAATGAGCAGTTCTTC.

The chain has TRBV30 and TRBJ1-4; D gene uncertain. Germline V gene data show CDR1 as GTSNPN and CDR2 as SVGIG (reference sequence). The CDR3 covers 12 residues. The V end lost 3 bases, the J end lost 5 bases, and 7 bases lay between the germline ends. The chain's CDR3 is CAWSYGNEKLFF. The DNA of the CDR3 is TGTGCCTGGAGCTACGGGAATGAAAAACTGTTTTTT.

This clone was counted once. The CDR3 sequence: CASSPRDSNNSPLHF. The CDR3, as DNA: TGCGCCAGCAGCCCTCGCGACAGTAATAATTCACCCCTCCACTTT. The rearrangement joins TRBV4-1 to TRBJ1-6; possible D gene TRBD1, 5 bases. Per the germline V gene, CDR1 is MGHRA and CDR2 is YSYEKL. The CDR3 spans 15 residues. Trimming stripped 4 bases from V and 5 bases from J, with 12 bases between.

For the CDR3, the DNA is TGTGCCAGCAGTTCAATTGGCGATACGCAGTATTTT. Translated, it gives CASSSIGDTQYF. V gene TRBV28 combines with J gene TRBJ2-3; D unclear. V was trimmed by 4 bases and J by 6 bases, leaving 8 bases between them. Germline CDR1 reads MDHEN; CDR2 reads SYDVKM. The CDR3 spans 12 residues.

V is TRBV4-2 and J is TRBJ2-3; unclear D gene. V lost 2 bases, J lost 3 bases, and 12 bases lay in between. The length of the CDR3 is 15 residues. In germline, CDR1 is LGHNA, CDR2 YNFKEQ. The CDR3: CASSQTLIATDTQYF. The CDR3 region has the DNA TGTGCCAGCAGCCAAACCCTGATCGCGACAGATACGCAGTATTTT.

The V and J genes are TRBV28 and TRBJ2-4; D may be TRBD1 (5 bases). There are 15 residues in the CDR3. Trimming took 3 bases from V and 0 from J, leaving 9 bases between them. Germline V gene lookup returns CDR1 MDHEN and CDR2 SYDVKM. The CDR3 nucleotides are TGTGCCAGCAGTTTGGCAGGGCTAGCCAAAAACATTCAGTACTTC. Translated: CASSLAGLAKNIQYF. Full variable domain (rest looked up from reference TRBV28 and TRBJ2-4): DVKVTQSSRYLVKRTGEKVFLECVQDMDHENMFWYRQDPGLGLRLIYFSYDVKMKEKGDIPEGYSVSREKKERFSLILESASTNQTSMYLCASSLAGLAKNIQYFGAGTRLSVL.

This chain connects TRBV11-3 to TRBJ1-5; 7 bases line up with TRBD1. The CDR3 sequence is 13 residues long. The ends lost 10 bases at V and 2 bases at J; junction bases unmatched: 5. Germline V gene sequence: CDR1 SGHNT, CDR2 YENEEA. The CDR3 here is CAINRGGNQPQHF. As DNA, the CDR3 is TGTGCCATCAACAGGGGCGGCAATCAGCCCCAGCATTTT.

J is TRBJ2-3 and V is TRBV28; 7 positions agree with TRBD1. CDR1 MDHEN and CDR2 SYDVKM come from the germline V gene. The CDR3 has 14 residues. With 2 bases clipped from V and 5 bases from J, the junction kept 4 bases outside the gene matches. CDR3 residues: CASSLRQGGDTQYF. CDR3 in DNA: TGTGCCAGCAGTTTAAGACAGGGTGGAGATACGCAGTATTTT.

The J gene is TRBJ2-7, the V gene TRBV28; TRBD1 is a possible D gene (6 bases). There are 13 residues in the CDR3. Germline V lookup: CDR1 MDHEN, CDR2 SYDVKM. Here the CDR3 reads CVSVAQGSYEQYF. CDR3 in DNA: TGTGTCAGTGTGGCACAGGGCTCCTACGAGCAGTACTTC.

The chain combines TRBV27 with TRBJ2-1; 10 nucleotides match TRBD2. The CDR3 has 14 amino acids. CDR1 and CDR2 from the germline V gene are MNHEY and SMNVEV (reference sequence). V gave up 2 bases and J gave up 9 bases; unmatched junction bases: 4. CDR3 loop: CASSLGTSGAEQFF. CDR3 in DNA: TGTGCCAGCAGTTTAGGTACTAGCGGGGCTGAGCAGTTCTTC.

The rearrangement joins TRBV2 to TRBJ1-2, with D hard to call. Per germline, CDR1 SNHLY and CDR2 FYNNEI. The V end was cut by 10 bases, the J end by 8 bases, with 11 bases between. CDR3 length: 10 amino acids. CDR3 in amino acids: CATGGRGYTF. DNA for the CDR3: TGTGCCACCGGAGGTCGAGGCTACACCTTC.

The chain links TRBV19 to TRBJ2-5, with 9 bases aligning to TRBD1. The CDR3 totals 14 residues. V shed 6 bases and J 4 bases; nucleotides not matched to a gene: 6. CDR1 and CDR2 from the germline V gene are LNHDA and SQIVND (reference sequence). The CDR3 DNA follows: TGTGCCAGTAGGGACAGGGGTGTGGCAGAGACCCAGTACTTC. It is translated as CASRDRGVAETQYF.

The V call is TRBV30, the J call TRBJ2-5; 8 nucleotides line up with TRBD2. The J call could be wrong; TRBJ2-7 is a better fit for the DNA end. The CDR3 has 14 residues. The germline gives CDR1 GTSNPN, CDR2 SVGIG (reference sequence). This chain's CDR3 is CAWEGGTSLREQYF. As DNA, the CDR3 is TGTGCCTGGGAAGGCGGGACTAGTCTTCGCGAGCAGTACTTC.

The chain couples TRBV5-1 to TRBJ2-3, with 7 bases aligning to TRBD1. The CDR3 contains 16 residues. Germline V gene sequence: CDR1 SGHRS, CDR2 YFSETQ. Unmatched junction bases numbered 8, after V lost 4 bases and J lost 0 bases. The CDR3 nucleotides read TGCGCCAGCAGCACTCGACAGGGATCTAGCACAGATACGCAGTATTTT. Translated, it gives CASSTRQGSSTDTQYF.

This chain joins TRBV27 and TRBJ2-7, with 8 bases that match TRBD1. The CDR3 runs to 15 residues. The germline V gene encodes CDR1 MNHEY and CDR2 SMNVEV (reference sequence). Losses at the gene ends were 5 bases for V and 2 bases for J; bases not matched to a gene: 8. The CDR3 bases are TGTGCCAGCAGTCCGGGACAGGTTAGGGCCTACGAGCAGTACTTC. This sequence encodes CASSPGQVRAYEQYF.

The chain joins TRBV5-1 to TRBJ1-2; D remains unclear. Germline values: CDR1 SGHRS, CDR2 YFSETQ. V lost 0 bases and J lost 2, with 8 bases in between. The CDR3 runs 14 residues. The CDR3 loop is CASSLGYNNYGYTF. The CDR3 DNA is TGCGCCAGCAGCTTGGGGTACAACAACTATGGCTACACCTTC. Filled out from reference TRBV5-1 and TRBJ1-2, the complete variable domain reads KAGVTQTPRYLIKTRGQQVTLSCSPISGHRSVSWYQQTPGQGLQFLFEYFSETQRNKGNFPGRFSGRQFSNSRSEMNVSTLELGDSALYLCASSLGYNNYGYTFGSGTRLTVV.

The chain links TRBV9 to TRBJ2-2, with TRBD1 matching 9 bases. This CDR3 is 15 amino acids long. The germline V gene has CDR1 SGDLS and CDR2 YYNGEE. Unmatched junction bases numbered 6, after V lost 3 bases and J lost 6 bases. For the CDR3, the DNA is TGTGCCAGCAGCGGGGGGACAGGGAAAGCCGGGGAGCTGTTTTTT. Its translation is CASSGGTGKAGELFF. The full variable domain, in which reference TRBV9 and TRBJ2-2 provide the parts outside the CDR3, is DSGVTQTPKHLITATGQRVTLRCSPRSGDLSVYWYQQSLDQGLQFLIQYYNGEERAKGNILERFSAQQFPDLHSELNLSSLELGDSALYFCASSGGTGKAGELFFGEGSRLTVL.